The clone carrying this TCR beta chain was seen many times. Its cognate antigen is unknown. This CDR3 is 13 amino acids long. The germline CDR1 and CDR2 sequences are ENHRY and SYGVKD. The J segment lost 3 bases and the V segment lost 4 bases, leaving 0 bases of the junction unmatched. The data are from a study of T-cell reconstitution after alpha-beta-depleted transplantation in children. Study results and limitations: It was surviving recipient T cells and thymic progenitors that gave some patients high TCRbeta diversity at day 60. T-cell numbers and diversity one year post-transplant derived largely from freshly generated T cells. Reportedly, alpha-beta T cells present about two months post-transplant originated from several hundred expanded clones of graft origin.

For TCRbeta, the library was prepared with unique molecular identifiers. TCRdb ran MiXCR on the PCR reads and lists one entry per CDR3 protein. The sample holds 250,000 to 300,000 distinct CDR3 sequences; less than 9.5% are singletons and the top ten take approximately 9.1%. The clonotype comes from a female patient aged 2 to 10 who had a stem cell transplant for Fanconi anemia, so the T cells may come from the graft donor. The chain combines TRBV10-3 with TRBJ2-7; 10 nucleotides align to TRBD2. The sequencing used peripheral blood, collected 360 days after TCRalphabeta/CD19-depleted stem cell transplant. In nucleotides, the CDR3 is TGTGCCATCAGTGCTAGCGGGAGCTACGAGCAGTACTTC. It translates to CAISASGSYEQYF.